This T cell receptor beta chain was profiled in a study of blood T cells in healthy people across ages. Whole-study results and caveats: A greater number of naive CD4+ cells and higher diversity distinguished long-lived donors from aged donors. TCR beta diversity, measured per million T cells, fell in a roughly linear way with age.

This clonotype turned up a few times. Its cognate antigen is unknown. Then a second PCR, running about 7 to 11 cycles, was carried out with a sample-barcoded 5' primer and a J-beta primer mix. TCRdb used MiXCR to reprocess the 5' RACE reads, holding one entry per CDR3 protein. The data hold fewer than 900,000 distinct CDR3 sequences, with around half observed a single time. The germline V gene has CDR1 MDHEN and CDR2 SYDVKM. Trimming took 2 bases from V and 9 from J; bases not matched to a gene: 18. The CDR3 is made up of 17 amino acids. Sequenced material: blood. The rearrangement links TRBV28 to TRBJ2-7; the match to TRBD1 covers 8 bases. The receptor was isolated from a woman in her sixties in good health. In DNA, the CDR3 is TGTGCCAGCAGTTTACCCTCGACAGGGGATGGGCCGTTTGGGCAGTACTTC. Translation gives CASSLPSTGDGPFGQYF.